The present entry profiles one TCR beta chain with its context. Other DNA sequences within the sample encode an identical CDR3. V lost 3 bases, J lost 4 bases, and 10 bases lay in between. Germline-derived CDR1 and CDR2 are MNHEY and SMNVEV (reference sequence). The CDR3 runs 13 residues. The record originates from a study of blood T cell repertoires in COVID-19. Participants' reported clinical history set cohort assignment. Per the original data handling: Quantification of nucleated cells was approximated via reference gene primer amplification. Produced via immunoSEQ multiplex PCR; TCRdb's table is partial and in-frame only. V and J calls and clone size are given by that table; D and trimming were obtained from the DNA. There are about 170,000 clones in the sample; approximately 80% occur only once, and about 12% lies in the top ten.

This receptor was obtained from a middle-aged man who had recovered from COVID-19. The chain employs TRBV27 and TRBJ2-7; maybe TRBD1 (6 bases). The specimen sequenced was PBMCs or T cells enriched from blood (not recorded which). The CDR3 sequence: CASSFRGSYEQYF. CDR3 sequence (DNA): TGTGCCAGCAGTTTTAGGGGGAGTTACGAGCAGTACTTC.